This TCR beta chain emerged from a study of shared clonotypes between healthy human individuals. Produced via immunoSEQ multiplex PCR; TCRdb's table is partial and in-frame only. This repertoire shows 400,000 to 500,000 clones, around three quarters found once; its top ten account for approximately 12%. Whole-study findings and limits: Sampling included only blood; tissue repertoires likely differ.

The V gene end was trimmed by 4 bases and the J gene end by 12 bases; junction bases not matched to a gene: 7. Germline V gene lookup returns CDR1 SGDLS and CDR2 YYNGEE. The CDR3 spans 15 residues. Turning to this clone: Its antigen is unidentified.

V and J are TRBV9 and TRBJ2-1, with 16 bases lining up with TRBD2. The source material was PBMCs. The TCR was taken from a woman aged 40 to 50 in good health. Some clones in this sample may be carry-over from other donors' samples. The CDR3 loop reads CASSLGTSGRAGQFF. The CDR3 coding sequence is TGTGCCAGCAGCCTCGGGACTAGCGGGAGGGCCGGGCAGTTCTTC.